The sequence of this T cell receptor (beta chain) was determined in a study of metastatic and nonmetastatic thyroid tumors. Ahead of thyroid surgery, no patient had received treatment of any kind. The CDR3 length is 14 residues. Germline CDR1 is GTSNPN and CDR2 is SVGIG (reference sequence). Trimming shortened V by 0 bases and J by 8 bases, and 13 bases separated the two germline ends. This clone has a count of ten or more. From the PCR reads, TCRdb re-called clones with MiXCR. The table includes about 69,000 clones, 12% to 15% detected once. This clonotype was sampled from a male donor with papillary thyroid cancer or a benign thyroid nodule (not recorded which). Some clones in this sample may be carry-over from other donors' samples. The material sequenced was blood. The chain recombines TRBV30 with TRBJ1-4; D might be TRBD1 (5 bases). CDR3 bases: TGTGCCTGGAGTGTGGAGGGGTTTGGCGAAAAACTGTTTTTT. Amino acids: CAWSVEGFGEKLFF.